Listed here is a single T cell receptor (beta chain). Its antigen is still unknown. These data originate in a study of T cell repertoires in cytomegalovirus infection. The germline V gene has CDR1 SGHAT and CDR2 FQNNGV. The CDR3 loop spans 15 amino acids. V gave up 4 bases and J gave up 3 bases, with 15 bases separating them. Via MiXCR, TCRdb re-called the reads, giving one row per CDR3 protein. The table records roughly 310,000 distinct CDR3 sequences, roughly 28% of them present only once. The gene calls are TRBV11-2 and TRBJ2-5; D ambiguous. The receptor's source is a human donor in good health (CMV status not recorded). Some clones in this sample may be carry-over from other donors' samples. The sequences come from cultured PBMCs, collected from culture after CMV antigen stimulation. CDR3 bases: TGTGCCAGCAGCTCCCCACCCGAGGTAAAAGAGACCCAGTACTTC. This gives the protein CASSSPPEVKETQYF.